This T cell receptor beta chain stems from a study of a mutant IDH1 vaccine in newly diagnosed glioma. The CDR3 runs to 14 residues. Looked up from germline, CDR1 is LNHDA and CDR2 is SQIVND (reference sequence). Trimming at V came to 7 bases and at J to 4 bases, leaving 6 bases not matched to a gene. This table comes from immunoSEQ multiplex PCR, and its TCRdb copy is limited to in-frame clones, with some not included. This sample has tens of thousands of clones; about 81% occur once, and the top ten carry 9% to 10%. This clone was seen just once. Its antigen is still unknown. Described time point: week 11, during vaccination. A single vaccine dose contained 300 ug of mutant IDH1 20-mer peptide, and topical imiquimod was used with it.

The source material was PBMCs, sampled from a glioma patient whose treatment included an IDH1 peptide vaccine. The chain carries TRBV19 and TRBJ1-3; 8 nucleotides line up with TRBD1. The sequence was obtained from a woman aged 45-65 years with glioma. The CDR3, as DNA: TGTGCCAGTACCTGGACAGGGACGGGAAACACCATATATTTT. Protein: CASTWTGTGNTIYF.